The 29 T cell receptor beta chains below all came from one sample that was sequenced in a study of blood T cells in healthy people across ages. The use of a sample-barcoded 5' primer and a J-beta primer mix characterized a second PCR of about 6 to 11 cycles. TCRdb ran MiXCR on the 5' RACE reads and lists one entry per CDR3 protein. The data hold some 1.4 million distinct CDR3 sequences, with approximately 38% observed a single time. Sequencing input: blood. Source of these receptors: a young woman in good health.

This chain joins TRBV20-1 and TRBJ2-1; weak D call: TRBD2 (6 bases). The V gene's germline CDR1 is DFQATT and CDR2 SNEGSKA (reference sequence). CDR3 length: 14 residues. The ends were cut back, 3 bases at V and 2 bases at J, with 11 bases in the middle. The CDR3 DNA reads TGCAGTGCTAGCGGGAGTTCAACCTACAATGAGCAGTTCTTC. This translates into CSASGSSTYNEQFF.

In the case of this clonotype: A much larger clone differs by one base, so this may be a read error. The V call is TRBV20-1, the J call TRBJ2-1; D is unresolved. This CDR3 comprises 10 residues. Looked up from germline, CDR1 is DFQATT and CDR2 is SNEGSKA (reference sequence). Trimming took 6 bases from V and 13 from J, leaving 13 bases between them. CDR3 sequence (DNA): TGCAGTGCCTCTGAGGAGACCCAGTTCTTC. Translated, it gives CSASEETQFF.

The chain couples TRBV7-9 to TRBJ2-4; D uncertain. CDR1 and CDR2 from the germline V gene are SEHNR and FQNEAQ (reference sequence). This CDR3 region has 13 residues. Trimming took 4 bases from V and 13 from J, leaving 17 bases between them. CDR3: CASSWTEYNEQYF. The DNA of the CDR3 is TGTGCCAGCAGCTGGACCGAGTACAATGAGCAGTACTTC.

This clonotype was seen a few times. The V and J genes are TRBV12-5 and TRBJ2-3, with D possibly matching TRBD2 (5 bases). Germline V gives CDR1 LGHNT, CDR2 FRNRAP. Between the trimmed V and J ends, which lost 2 bases and 0 bases, there was a span of 9 bases. There are 15 residues in the CDR3. CDR3 sequence reads: CASGLRRASTDTQYF. The CDR3 DNA follows: TGTGCTAGTGGTTTGCGGCGGGCTAGCACAGATACGCAGTATTTT.

This chain links TRBV30 with TRBJ2-7; a weak D match, TRBD2 (5 bases). This CDR3 spans 13 amino acids. Germline loops: CDR1 GTSNPN, CDR2 SVGIG (reference sequence). V was pared by 3 bases and J by 2 bases, with 11 bases between. For the CDR3, the DNA is TGTGCCTGGAGGTCGGGATCGGCCTACGAGCAGTACTTC. Encoded protein: CAWRSGSAYEQYF.

This clonotype was counted between two and nine times. The chain has TRBV4-2 and TRBJ1-4; D call uncertain. V was shortened by 0 bases and J by 14 bases, with 10 bases between the two germline ends. Germline V lookup: CDR1 LGHNA, CDR2 YNFKEQ. There are 12 residues in the CDR3. CDR3 nucleotide sequence: TGTGCCAGCAGCCAAGATGAGGAAGTTCTGTTTTTT. It encodes CASSQDEEVLFF.

Only a few counts were recorded for this clonotype. The genes are TRBV12-5 and TRBJ2-2; D is unresolved. The CDR3 totals 12 residues. V gave up 5 bases and J gave up 7 bases, with 8 bases separating them. CDR1 LGHNT and CDR2 FRNRAP come from the germline V gene. The CDR3 DNA reads as TGTGCTAGTGGTCCACGCGTCGGGGAGCTGTTTTTT. This translates into CASGPRVGELFF.

The V gene is TRBV2, the J gene TRBJ1-1; D uncertain. The V end was cut by 3 bases, the J end by 8 bases, with 13 bases between. The CDR3 runs to 13 residues. CDR1 and CDR2 (germline): SNHLY, FYNNEI. CDR3 region: CASSDRDPLEAFF. CDR3 DNA sequence: TGTGCCAGCAGTGACCGGGATCCCCTCGAAGCTTTCTTT.

The J gene is TRBJ2-5, the V gene TRBV4-1; TRBD2 matches at 11 bases. This CDR3 comprises 15 residues. Looked up from germline, CDR1 is MGHRA and CDR2 is YSYEKL. V shed 1 base, J shed 5 bases, and the junction held 3 bases outside the gene matches. The CDR3 region has the DNA TGCGCCAGCAGCCAAGTGGGACTAGCGGCCGAGACCCAGTACTTC. Translation: CASSQVGLAAETQYF.

This sequence joins TRBV27 and TRBJ2-7; D may match TRBD1 or TRBD2 (5 bases each). Germline lookup yields CDR1 MNHEY and CDR2 SMNVEV (reference sequence). The CDR3 runs 14 residues. The ends were cut back, 3 bases at V and 3 bases at J, with 12 bases in the middle. The CDR3 sequence is CASSFRDQVYEQYF. CDR3 DNA sequence: TGTGCCAGCAGTTTCCGGGACCAAGTCTACGAGCAGTACTTC.

In nucleotides, the CDR3 is TGCGCCAGCAGCCTGGAGTCCCGAGGGGGCTATGGCTACACCTTC. This translates into CASSLESRGGYGYTF. The V gene is TRBV5-1, the J gene TRBJ1-2; TRBD1 might be the D (6 bases). Deletions cut 4 bases from V and 4 bases from J, with 17 bases between. The CDR3 has 15 amino acids. CDR1 SGHRS and CDR2 YFSETQ come from the germline V gene.

This clonotype was observed many times. This chain joins TRBV12-3 or TRBV12-4 and TRBJ2-7; 10 bases agree with TRBD1. The CDR3 is 14 residues long. The ends lost 4 bases at V and 1 base at J; junction bases unmatched: 1. The CDR3 reads CASSWTGGSYEQYF. The DNA of the CDR3 is TGTGCCAGCAGTTGGACAGGGGGTTCCTACGAGCAGTACTTC.

Details on this clonotype: At one boundary the junction diverges from the germline segment, which might be a read error. V is TRBV11-1 and J is TRBJ2-1; D possibly matches TRBD1 or TRBD2 (5 bases each). The CDR3 spans 17 residues. The germline gives CDR1 SGHAT, CDR2 FQDESV (reference sequence). The CDR3, as DNA: TGTACCAGCAGCCCCGAGCCCCAGCTACAATGGGGGAATGAGCAGTTCTTC. Translating gives CTSSPEPQLQWGNEQFF.

The V call is TRBV20-1, the J call TRBJ1-5; D gene ambiguous. The CDR3 is 14 residues long. V was trimmed by 6 bases and J by 4 bases, leaving 16 bases between them. Germline-derived CDR1 and CDR2 are DFQATT and SNEGSKA (reference sequence). The chain's CDR3 is CSAQGRSSNQPQHF. CDR3 sequence (DNA): TGCAGTGCGCAAGGCCGGAGCTCAAATCAGCCCCAGCATTTT.

The DNA of the CDR3 is TGTGCCAGCAGTTTAGCGGGGTCGGGGCGGAATGAGCAGTTCTTC. Protein product: CASSLAGSGRNEQFF. V usage is TRBV6-2 or TRBV6-3 and J usage is TRBJ2-1, with 8 bases aligning to TRBD2. V was pared by 4 bases and J by 7 bases, with 9 bases of the junction left unmatched. The germline CDR1 and CDR2 sequences are MNHEY and SVGEGT. CDR3 length: 15 amino acids.

This clonotype was observed many times. This chain connects TRBV7-8 to TRBJ2-1; perhaps TRBD2 as D (6 bases). Germline V gene lookup returns CDR1 SGHVS and CDR2 FQNEAQ. With 5 bases removed from V and 0 bases from J, the gap between germline ends came to 14 bases. The CDR3 is 16 amino acids. The CDR3 sequence is CASSLLGGSSYNEQFF. CDR3 DNA sequence: TGTGCCAGCAGCCTCCTTGGGGGGAGCTCCTACAATGAGCAGTTCTTC.

The chain joins TRBV12-3 or TRBV12-4 to TRBJ2-3, with 8 positions matching TRBD1. Losses at the gene ends were 4 bases for V and 5 bases for J; bases not matched to a gene: 14. The CDR3 is made up of 17 amino acids. The chain's CDR3 is CASSYPWVQGAGDTQYF. The DNA for the CDR3 is TGTGCCAGCAGTTACCCCTGGGTCCAGGGGGCGGGAGATACGCAGTATTTT.

The V gene is TRBV5-1, the J gene TRBJ1-1; no reliable D call. The V end was cut by 4 bases, the J end by 4 bases, with 14 bases between. The CDR3 is 14 residues long. Germline V CDR1 and CDR2: SGHRS, YFSETQ. The CDR3 DNA reads TGCGCCAGCAGCCCGAGGAGGGAGAGCACTGAAGCTTTCTTT. It yields the protein CASSPRRESTEAFF. The complete variable domain, with remaining parts taken from reference TRBV5-1 and TRBJ1-1, reads KAGVTQTPRYLIKTRGQQVTLSCSPISGHRSVSWYQQTPGQGLQFLFEYFSETQRNKGNFPGRFSGRQFSNSRSEMNVSTLELGDSALYLCASSPRRESTEAFFGQGTRLTVV.

This clonotype was observed a few times. The chain couples TRBV27 to TRBJ1-6; D is unclear. The germline V and J ends were trimmed by 6 bases and 7 bases, with 16 bases remaining between them. This CDR3 contains 15 residues. The germline V gene encodes CDR1 MNHEY and CDR2 SMNVEV (reference sequence). The chain's CDR3 is CASRDVGSGNSPLHF. For the CDR3, the DNA is TGTGCCAGCAGGGACGTGGGGTCCGGGAATTCACCCCTCCACTTT.

The chain carries TRBV29-1 and TRBJ2-7, with D possibly being TRBD1 (5 bases). Between the trimmed V and J ends, which lost 1 base and 4 bases, there was a span of 8 bases. The CDR3 contains 12 residues. The V gene's germline CDR1 is SQVTM and CDR2 ANQGSEA. CDR3 nucleotides: TGCAGCGTTGAAGGGGGCCCGTACGAGCAGTACTTC. Its translation is CSVEGGPYEQYF.

This clonotype was seen a few times. V gene TRBV7-2 combines with J gene TRBJ2-7; perhaps TRBD2 as D (7 bases). The ends were cut back, 7 bases at V and 5 bases at J, with 21 bases in the middle. Germline assignment: CDR1 SGHTA and CDR2 FQGNSA. The CDR3 is 15 residues long. Here the CDR3 reads CASIPRGGRYHEQYF. The CDR3 nucleotides are TGTGCCAGCATCCCTAGGGGGGGGCGCTACCACGAGCAGTACTTC. The variable domain in full, completed from reference TRBV7-2 and TRBJ2-7, reads GAGVSQSPSNKVTEKGKDVELRCDPISGHTALYWYRQSLGQGLEFLIYFQGNSAPDKSGLPSDRFSAERTGGSVSTLTIQRTQQEDSAVYLCASIPRGGRYHEQYFGPGTRLTVT.

The gene calls are TRBV4-2 and TRBJ1-5; 7 bases agree with TRBD1. The V and J ends lost 3 bases and 0 bases, in that order; junction bases with no gene match: 8. This CDR3 is 17 amino acids long. Germline V gene data show CDR1 as LGHNA and CDR2 as YNFKEQ. CDR3 bases: TGTGCCAGCAGCCACGGGACAGTGGATCTTAGCAATCAGCCCCAGCATTTT. Residues: CASSHGTVDLSNQPQHF.

This clonotype was seen more than once but under ten times. The chain recombines TRBV9 with TRBJ2-1, with TRBD2 matching over 13 bases. The length of the CDR3 is 16 residues. CDR1 SGDLS and CDR2 YYNGEE come from the germline V gene. With V trimmed by 1 base and J by 10 bases, 8 bases remained unmatched. CDR3 in amino acids: CASSVRLAGGVGEQFF. CDR3 coding DNA: TGTGCCAGCAGCGTAAGACTAGCGGGGGGAGTAGGGGAGCAGTTCTTC.

Only one count was recorded for this clonotype. A read error may account for a junction end that differs from germline. The CDR3 coding sequence is TGCAGTGTTAGAGGTGTGGAGACTGGGGACTATGGCTACACCTTC. Protein: CSVRGVETGDYGYTF. This chain links TRBV20-1 with TRBJ1-2; no clear D gene. CDR1 and CDR2 from the germline V gene are DFQATT and SNEGSKA (reference sequence). The length of the CDR3 is 15 residues.

The V and J genes are TRBV5-1 and TRBJ1-1; possibly TRBD1 for D (6 bases). The CDR3 covers 16 residues. Germline V gene lookup returns CDR1 SGHRS and CDR2 YFSETQ. Trimming removed 0 bases from V and 6 bases from J, with 18 bases in between. CDR3 in amino acids: CASSLASRGGMSEAFF. For the CDR3, the DNA is TGCGCCAGCAGCTTGGCCAGTAGGGGGGGGATGTCTGAAGCTTTCTTT.

This clonotype was seen only a few times. The chain has TRBV20-1 and TRBJ2-7; no clear D gene. CDR3 size: 11 residues. The V and J ends lost 8 bases and 3 bases respectively, with 11 bases between them. Germline-derived CDR1 and CDR2 are DFQATT and SNEGSKA (reference sequence). CDR3 loop: CSPPGFYEQYF. The CDR3 DNA sequence: TGCAGTCCCCCAGGATTCTACGAGCAGTACTTC.

The chain has TRBV7-7 and TRBJ1-2; D may be TRBD1 (5 bases). Germline V gene lookup returns CDR1 SSHAT and CDR2 FNYEAQ (reference sequence). CDR3 length: 19 amino acids. Trimming left V 4 bases short and J 2 bases short, with 26 bases between. This CDR3 reads CASSSYLWGVERPNYGYTF. CDR3 nucleotides: TGTGCCAGCAGCTCCTATCTGTGGGGGGTGGAACGACCCAACTATGGCTACACCTTC.

The chain combines TRBV7-9 with TRBJ2-7; D might be TRBD2 (6 bases). There are 15 residues in the CDR3. Trimming stripped 5 bases from V and 4 bases from J, with 18 bases between. Germline CDR1 SEHNR, CDR2 FQNEAQ (reference sequence). The CDR3 sequence: CASSQLLGGRYEQYF. CDR3 coding DNA: TGTGCCAGCAGCCAACTCCTCGGAGGGCGATACGAGCAGTACTTC.

The V gene is TRBV28, the J gene TRBJ2-3; 7 bases align to TRBD1. Trimming removed 5 bases from V and 3 bases from J; junction bases left unmatched: 11. This CDR3 spans 16 amino acids. Looked up from germline, CDR1 is MDHEN and CDR2 is SYDVKM. In DNA form, the CDR3 reads TGTGCCAGCAGTCCCCTCGACCTACAGGGGACAGATACGCAGTATTTT. Encoded protein: CASSPLDLQGTDTQYF. Using reference TRBV28 and TRBJ2-3 for the parts outside the CDR3, the full variable domain is DVKVTQSSRYLVKRTGEKVFLECVQDMDHENMFWYRQDPGLGLRLIYFSYDVKMKEKGDIPEGYSVSREKKERFSLILESASTNQTSMYLCASSPLDLQGTDTQYFGPGTRLTVL.